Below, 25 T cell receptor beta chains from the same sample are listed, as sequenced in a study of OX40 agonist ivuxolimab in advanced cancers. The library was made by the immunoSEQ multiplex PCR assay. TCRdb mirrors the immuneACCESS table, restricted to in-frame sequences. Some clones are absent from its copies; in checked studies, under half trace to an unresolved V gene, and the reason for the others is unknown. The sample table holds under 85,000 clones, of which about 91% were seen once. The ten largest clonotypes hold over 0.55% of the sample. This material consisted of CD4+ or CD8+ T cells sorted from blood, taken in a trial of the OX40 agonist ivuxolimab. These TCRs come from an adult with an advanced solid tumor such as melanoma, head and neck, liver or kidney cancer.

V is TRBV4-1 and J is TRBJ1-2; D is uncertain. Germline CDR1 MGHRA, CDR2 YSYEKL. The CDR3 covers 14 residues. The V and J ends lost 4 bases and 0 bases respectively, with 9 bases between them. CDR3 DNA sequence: TGCGCCAGCAGCCCAGCCGGAACTAACTATGGCTACACCTTC. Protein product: CASSPAGTNYGYTF.

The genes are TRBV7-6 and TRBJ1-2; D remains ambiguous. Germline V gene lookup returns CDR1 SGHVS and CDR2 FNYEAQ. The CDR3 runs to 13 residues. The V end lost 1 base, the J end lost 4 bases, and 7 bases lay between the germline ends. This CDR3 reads CASSLGAGYGYTF. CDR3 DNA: TGTGCCAGCAGCTTAGGGGCCGGCTATGGCTACACCTTC.

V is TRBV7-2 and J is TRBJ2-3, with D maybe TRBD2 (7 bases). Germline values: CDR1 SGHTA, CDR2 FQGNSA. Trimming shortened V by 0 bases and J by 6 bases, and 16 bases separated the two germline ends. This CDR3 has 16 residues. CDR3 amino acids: CASSLASSAGADTQYF. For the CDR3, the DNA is TGTGCCAGCAGCTTAGCCTCCTCCGCGGGGGCGGATACGCAGTATTTT.

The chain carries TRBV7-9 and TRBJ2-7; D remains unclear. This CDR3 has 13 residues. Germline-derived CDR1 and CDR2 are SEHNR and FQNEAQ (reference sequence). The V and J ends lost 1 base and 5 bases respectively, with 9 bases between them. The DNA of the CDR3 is TGTGCCAGCAGCTTAGTGGGATCCCACGAGCAGTACTTC. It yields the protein CASSLVGSHEQYF.

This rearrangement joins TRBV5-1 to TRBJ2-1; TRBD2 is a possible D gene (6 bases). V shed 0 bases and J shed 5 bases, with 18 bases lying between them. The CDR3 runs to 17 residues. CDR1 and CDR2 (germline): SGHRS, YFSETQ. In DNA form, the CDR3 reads TGCGCCAGCAGCTTGGCCGGATTGGGAGGACCGGACAATGAGCAGTTCTTC. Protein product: CASSLAGLGGPDNEQFF.

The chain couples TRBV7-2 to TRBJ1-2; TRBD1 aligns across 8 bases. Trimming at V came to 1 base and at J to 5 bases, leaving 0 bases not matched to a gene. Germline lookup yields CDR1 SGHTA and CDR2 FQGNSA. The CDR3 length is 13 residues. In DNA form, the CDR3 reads TGTGCCAGCAGCTTAGGGACAGGGTATGGCTACACCTTC. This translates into CASSLGTGYGYTF.

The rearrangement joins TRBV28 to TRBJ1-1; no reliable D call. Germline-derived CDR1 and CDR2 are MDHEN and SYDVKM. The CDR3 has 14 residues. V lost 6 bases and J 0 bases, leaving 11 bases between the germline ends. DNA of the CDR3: TGTGCCAGCAGAATAAGCCGGTTGAACACTGAAGCTTTCTTT. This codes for CASRISRLNTEAFF.

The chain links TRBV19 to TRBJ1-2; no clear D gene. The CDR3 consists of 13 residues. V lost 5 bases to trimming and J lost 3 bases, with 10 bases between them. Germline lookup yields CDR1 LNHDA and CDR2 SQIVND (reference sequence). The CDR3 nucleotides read TGTGCCAGTAGTCTCCTTGGGGACTATGGCTACACCTTC. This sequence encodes CASSLLGDYGYTF.

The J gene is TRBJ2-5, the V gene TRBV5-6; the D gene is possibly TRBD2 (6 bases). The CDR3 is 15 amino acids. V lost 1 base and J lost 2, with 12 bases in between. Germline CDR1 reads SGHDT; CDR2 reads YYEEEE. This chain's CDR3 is CASSLRYGGQETQYF. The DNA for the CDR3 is TGTGCCAGCAGCTTGCGGTATGGGGGGCAAGAGACCCAGTACTTC. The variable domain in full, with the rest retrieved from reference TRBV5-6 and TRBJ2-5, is DAGVTQSPTHLIKTRGQQVTLRCSPKSGHDTVSWYQQALGQGPQFIFQYYEEEERQRGNFPDRFSGHQFPNYSSELNVNALLLGDSALYLCASSLRYGGQETQYFGPGTRLLVL.

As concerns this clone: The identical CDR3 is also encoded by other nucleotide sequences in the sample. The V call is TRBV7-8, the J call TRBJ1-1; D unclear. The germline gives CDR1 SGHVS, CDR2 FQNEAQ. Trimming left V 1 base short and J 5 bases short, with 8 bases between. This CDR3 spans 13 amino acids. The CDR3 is CASSLGVGTEAFF. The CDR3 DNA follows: TGTGCCAGCAGCTTAGGGGTGGGGACTGAAGCTTTCTTT.

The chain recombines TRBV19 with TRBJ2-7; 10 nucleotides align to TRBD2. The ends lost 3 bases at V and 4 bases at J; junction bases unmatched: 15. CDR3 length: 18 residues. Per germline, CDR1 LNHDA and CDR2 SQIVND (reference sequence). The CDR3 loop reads CASSMRAPSGGTGYEQYF. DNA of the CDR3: TGTGCCAGTAGTATGAGGGCTCCTAGCGGGGGCACAGGTTACGAGCAGTACTTC.

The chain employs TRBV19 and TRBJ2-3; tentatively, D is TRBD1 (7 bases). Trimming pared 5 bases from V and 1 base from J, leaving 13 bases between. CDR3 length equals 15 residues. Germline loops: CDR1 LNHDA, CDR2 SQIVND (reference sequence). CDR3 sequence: CASSSQGGGTDTQYF. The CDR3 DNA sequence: TGTGCCAGTAGTTCTCAGGGGGGTGGCACAGATACGCAGTATTTT.

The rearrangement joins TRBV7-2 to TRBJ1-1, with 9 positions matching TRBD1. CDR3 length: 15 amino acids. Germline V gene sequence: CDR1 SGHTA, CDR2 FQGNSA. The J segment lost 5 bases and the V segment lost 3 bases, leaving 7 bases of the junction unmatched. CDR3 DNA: TGTGCCAGCAGCTTCTCGGGACAGGGAGGAACTGAAGCTTTCTTT. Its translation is CASSFSGQGGTEAFF.

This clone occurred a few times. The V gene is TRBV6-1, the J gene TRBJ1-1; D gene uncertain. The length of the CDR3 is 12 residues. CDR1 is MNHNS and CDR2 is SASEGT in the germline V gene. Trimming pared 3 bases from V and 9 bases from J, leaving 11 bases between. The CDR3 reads CASSDKVSKAFF. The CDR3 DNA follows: TGTGCCAGCAGTGACAAAGTATCGAAAGCTTTCTTT.

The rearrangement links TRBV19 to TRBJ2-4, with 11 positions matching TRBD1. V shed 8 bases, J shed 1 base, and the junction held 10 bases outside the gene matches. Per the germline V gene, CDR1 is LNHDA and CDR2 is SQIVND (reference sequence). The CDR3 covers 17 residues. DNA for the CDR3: TGTGCCAGTTTGGGACAGGGGGTGATGGGGGCCAAAAACATTCAGTACTTC. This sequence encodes CASLGQGVMGAKNIQYF.

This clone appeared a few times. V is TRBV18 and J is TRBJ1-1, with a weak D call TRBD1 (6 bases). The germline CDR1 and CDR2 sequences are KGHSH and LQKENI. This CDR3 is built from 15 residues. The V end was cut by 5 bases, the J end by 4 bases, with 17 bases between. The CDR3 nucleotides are TGTGCCAGCTCATCCCTGGGGGGCGCGGGCACTGAAGCTTTCTTT. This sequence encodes CASSSLGGAGTEAFF.

CDR3 DNA: TGTGCCAGCAGCAGCTACCCGGGAGGCTATGGCTACACCTTC. This gives the protein CASSSYPGGYGYTF. J is TRBJ1-2 and V is TRBV11-2; D is ambiguous. V dropped 5 bases and J dropped 4 bases, with 14 bases sitting between them. The CDR3 spans 14 residues. The germline CDR1 and CDR2 sequences are SGHAT and FQNNGV.

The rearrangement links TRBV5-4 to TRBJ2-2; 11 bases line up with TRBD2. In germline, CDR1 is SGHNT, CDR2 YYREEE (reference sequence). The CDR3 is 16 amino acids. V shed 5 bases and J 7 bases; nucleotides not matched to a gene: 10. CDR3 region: CASSSGTSGGGGELFF. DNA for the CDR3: TGTGCCAGCAGTAGTGGGACTAGCGGAGGGGGCGGGGAGCTGTTTTTT.

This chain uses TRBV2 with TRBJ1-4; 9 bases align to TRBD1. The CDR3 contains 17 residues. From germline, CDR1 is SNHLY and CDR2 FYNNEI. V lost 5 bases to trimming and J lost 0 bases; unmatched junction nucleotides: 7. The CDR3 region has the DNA TGTGCCAGCAGTAAGGGACAGGGTTGGGCAACTAATGAAAAACTGTTTTTT. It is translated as CASSKGQGWATNEKLFF.

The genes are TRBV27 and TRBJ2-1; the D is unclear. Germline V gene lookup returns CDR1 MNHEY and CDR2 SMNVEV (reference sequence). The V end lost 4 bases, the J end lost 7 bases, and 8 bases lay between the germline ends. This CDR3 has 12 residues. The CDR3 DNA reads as TGTGCCAGCAGTTGGGGTGGGAATGAGCAGTTCTTC. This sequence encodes CASSWGGNEQFF.

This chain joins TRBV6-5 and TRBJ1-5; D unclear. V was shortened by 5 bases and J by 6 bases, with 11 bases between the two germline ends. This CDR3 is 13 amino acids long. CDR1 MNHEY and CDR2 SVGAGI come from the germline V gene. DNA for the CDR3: TGTGCCAGCAGTCTTGTGGTTAGTCAGCCCCAGCATTTT. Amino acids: CASSLVVSQPQHF.

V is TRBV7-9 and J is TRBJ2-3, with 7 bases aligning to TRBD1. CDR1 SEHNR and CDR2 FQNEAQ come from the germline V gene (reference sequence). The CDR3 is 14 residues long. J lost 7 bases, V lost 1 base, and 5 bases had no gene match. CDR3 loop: CASSLVSGGYTQYF. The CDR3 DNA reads TGTGCCAGCAGCTTAGTGTCAGGGGGTTATACGCAGTATTTT.

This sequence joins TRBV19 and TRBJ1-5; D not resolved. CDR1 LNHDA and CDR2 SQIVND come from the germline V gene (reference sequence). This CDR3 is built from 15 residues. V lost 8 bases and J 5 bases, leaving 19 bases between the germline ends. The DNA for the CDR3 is TGTGCCAGTCACCGGACTCTCGAGAAGGATCAGCCCCAGCATTTT. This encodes CASHRTLEKDQPQHF.

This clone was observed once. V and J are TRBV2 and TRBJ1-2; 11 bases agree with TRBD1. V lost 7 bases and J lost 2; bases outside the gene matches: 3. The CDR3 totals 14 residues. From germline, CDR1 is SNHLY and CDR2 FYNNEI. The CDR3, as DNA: TGTGCCAGCACCTGGACAGGGGGCAACTATGGCTACACCTTC. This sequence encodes CASTWTGGNYGYTF.

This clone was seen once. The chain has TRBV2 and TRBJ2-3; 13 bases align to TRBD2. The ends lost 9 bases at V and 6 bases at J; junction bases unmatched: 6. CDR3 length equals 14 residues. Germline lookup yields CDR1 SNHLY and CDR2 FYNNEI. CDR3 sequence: CARGLAGVRDTQYF. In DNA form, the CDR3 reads TGTGCCAGAGGACTAGCGGGGGTGCGTGATACGCAGTATTTT.